The rows below give T cell receptor beta chains drawn from one sample of a study of technical replicates of blood from four donors. Generated by immunoSEQ multiplex PCR, the TCRdb table keeps only in-frame clones and is missing some. The data show around 57,000 clones, with roughly 94% seen just once and approximately 0.22% held by the top ten. What was sequenced was T cells isolated from PBMCs. The receptors come from a human donor in good health. Each CDR3 is given with its conserved first and last residue. D genes are given only for firm matches. Some rows mark clone size as missing; the rest say once, few, many or name a class of expanded clone.

d_call: .
j_call: TRBJ1-1
v_call: TRBV28
clone_size: few
cdr3_nt: TGTGCCAGCAGTCGCAGGGAGAACACTGAAGCTTTCTTT
cdr3_aa: CASSRRENTEAFF

d_call: TRBD2
j_call: TRBJ2-7
v_call: TRBV10-3
clone_size: .
cdr3_nt: TGTGCCGCAGGGCCTCAATCGACTAGCGACCACGAGCAGTACTTC
cdr3_aa: CAAGPQSTSDHEQYF

d_call: .
j_call: TRBJ2-3
v_call: TRBV10-3
clone_size: .
cdr3_nt: TGTGCCATCAGTTTCAGGGGAGACACAGATACGCAGTATTTT
cdr3_aa: CAISFRGDTDTQYF

d_call: TRBD1
j_call: TRBJ1-5
v_call: TRBV10-1
clone_size: .
cdr3_nt: TGCGCCAGCAGTGATGGGACAGGGTTTCATCAGCCCCAGCATTTT
cdr3_aa: CASSDGTGFHQPQHF

d_call: TRBD1
j_call: TRBJ2-6
v_call: TRBV7-9
clone_size: .
cdr3_nt: TGTGCCAGCATTAAGACAGGGGCTGGGGCCAACGTCCTGACTTTC
cdr3_aa: CASIKTGAGANVLTF

d_call: .
j_call: TRBJ1-5
v_call: TRBV6-6
clone_size: .
cdr3_nt: TGTGCCAGCAGTTTAAACAATCAGCCCCAGCATTTT
cdr3_aa: CASSLNNQPQHF

d_call: TRBD1
j_call: TRBJ1-1
v_call: TRBV12-5
clone_size: .
cdr3_nt: TGTGCTAGTGGTTCGGACAGGGTGAACACTGAAGCTTTCTTT
cdr3_aa: CASGSDRVNTEAFF

d_call: TRBD1
j_call: TRBJ1-2
v_call: TRBV11-2
clone_size: .
cdr3_nt: TGTGCCAGCGGGACAGGGAATGGCTACACCTTC
cdr3_aa: CASGTGNGYTF

d_call: .
j_call: TRBJ2-7
v_call: TRBV7-2
clone_size: .
cdr3_nt: TGTGCCAGCAGCCCGGGTCTCTACGAGCAGTACTTC
cdr3_aa: CASSPGLYEQYF

d_call: TRBD1
j_call: TRBJ1-4
v_call: TRBV18
clone_size: .
cdr3_nt: TGTGCCAGCTCACCCCGGGACAGTGAAAAACTGTTTTTT
cdr3_aa: CASSPRDSEKLFF

d_call: .
j_call: TRBJ1-2
v_call: TRBV11-3
clone_size: .
cdr3_nt: TGTGCCAGCAGCTTAGGGGGTCACAGGAACTATGGCTACACCTTC
cdr3_aa: CASSLGGHRNYGYTF

d_call: .
j_call: TRBJ2-1
v_call: TRBV5-1
clone_size: .
cdr3_nt: TGCGCCAGCAGCGCCTTCAGTGGTAGCCCCTACAATGAGCAGTTCTTC
cdr3_aa: CASSAFSGSPYNEQFF

d_call: .
j_call: TRBJ2-3
v_call: TRBV5-4
clone_size: .
cdr3_nt: TGTGCCAGCAGCTCCCGGGTTGGGGCGGATACGCAGTATTTT
cdr3_aa: CASSSRVGADTQYF

d_call: .
j_call: TRBJ1-4
v_call: TRBV5-1
clone_size: .
cdr3_nt: TGCGCCAGCAGCGGGAGTTTGTCTAATGAAAAACTGTTTTTT
cdr3_aa: CASSGSLSNEKLFF

d_call: TRBD1
j_call: TRBJ2-3
v_call: TRBV10-3
clone_size: .
cdr3_nt: TGTGCCATCAGTCGGCTGGGACAGGTCACAGATACGCAGTATTTT
cdr3_aa: CAISRLGQVTDTQYF

d_call: TRBD1
j_call: TRBJ2-6
v_call: TRBV5-1
clone_size: once
cdr3_nt: TGCGCCAGCACCGGGACAGGGGGCTCTGGGGCCAACGTCCTGACTTTC
cdr3_aa: CASTGTGGSGANVLTF

d_call: TRBD2
j_call: TRBJ2-1
v_call: TRBV6-6
clone_size: .
cdr3_nt: TGTGCCAGCAGATCTCAGCGGGGGGGCCCCTACAATGAGCAGTTCTTC
cdr3_aa: CASRSQRGGPYNEQFF

d_call: TRBD1
j_call: TRBJ1-2
v_call: TRBV14
clone_size: .
cdr3_nt: TGTGCCAGCAGCCGATTCGGAGGGGGCAACTATGGCTACACCTTC
cdr3_aa: CASSRFGGGNYGYTF

d_call: .
j_call: TRBJ1-2
v_call: TRBV11-3
clone_size: .
cdr3_nt: TGTGCCAGCAGCTTAGATATAGGGGCTGATGGCTACACCTTC
cdr3_aa: CASSLDIGADGYTF

d_call: TRBD1
j_call: TRBJ1-2
v_call: TRBV28
clone_size: .
cdr3_nt: TGTGCCAGCAGGTCGGGACAGGGGAACTATGGCTACACCTTC
cdr3_aa: CASRSGQGNYGYTF

d_call: .
j_call: TRBJ1-1
v_call: TRBV5-1
clone_size: .
cdr3_nt: TGCGCCAGCAGCTCCGTAATGAACACTGAAGCTTTCTTT
cdr3_aa: CASSSVMNTEAFF

d_call: TRBD1
j_call: TRBJ2-7
v_call: TRBV6-5
clone_size: once
cdr3_nt: TGTGCCAGCAGCGAAAACAGGGGAGCCTACGAGCAGTACTTC
cdr3_aa: CASSENRGAYEQYF

d_call: TRBD1
j_call: TRBJ2-7
v_call: TRBV11-2
clone_size: .
cdr3_nt: TGTGCCAGCAGCTTAACAGGGGGATCGGACTTCTACGAGCAGTACTTC
cdr3_aa: CASSLTGGSDFYEQYF

d_call: TRBD2
j_call: TRBJ2-2
v_call: TRBV29-1
clone_size: .
cdr3_nt: TGCAGCGTTGGTAGCGGGAGGGCTGGCACCGGGGAGCTGTTTTTT
cdr3_aa: CSVGSGRAGTGELFF

d_call: TRBD1
j_call: TRBJ2-3
v_call: TRBV11-2
clone_size: .
cdr3_nt: TGTGCCAGCAGCTTAGATAGTGGGACAGGGGGCTATACGCAGTATTTT
cdr3_aa: CASSLDSGTGGYTQYF

d_call: .
j_call: TRBJ1-1
v_call: TRBV6-5
clone_size: .
cdr3_nt: TGTGCCAGCAGTAAGGGGTCTCGAAATGAAGCTTTCTTT
cdr3_aa: CASSKGSRNEAFF

d_call: TRBD2
j_call: TRBJ2-2
v_call: TRBV7-9
clone_size: .
cdr3_nt: TGTGCCAGCAGCCCAAGACTAGCGGCAAACACCGGGGAGCTGTTTTTT
cdr3_aa: CASSPRLAANTGELFF

d_call: .
j_call: TRBJ2-7
v_call: TRBV7-9
clone_size: .
cdr3_nt: TGTGCCAGCAGCTCTACTGACGGACGGGGGTTCGAGCAGTACTTC
cdr3_aa: CASSSTDGRGFEQYF

d_call: .
j_call: TRBJ2-7
v_call: TRBV5-6
clone_size: .
cdr3_nt: TGTGCCAGCAGCAAGCCAGGCAGCACGTCAACCTACGAGCAGTACTTC
cdr3_aa: CASSKPGSTSTYEQYF

d_call: .
j_call: TRBJ2-1
v_call: TRBV7-6
clone_size: .
cdr3_nt: TGTGCCAGCAGCCCCCCCGGCTACAATGAGCAGTTCTTC
cdr3_aa: CASSPPGYNEQFF

d_call: TRBD1
j_call: TRBJ2-7
v_call: TRBV5-1
clone_size: .
cdr3_nt: TGCGCCAGCAGCTTGTTTGGACAGGGATTTTACGAGCAGTACTTC
cdr3_aa: CASSLFGQGFYEQYF

d_call: TRBD2
j_call: TRBJ2-7
v_call: TRBV9
clone_size: .
cdr3_nt: TGTGCCAGCAGCACCGGGACTAGCGGGAGGATGGGGCTGGACGAGCAGTACTTC
cdr3_aa: CASSTGTSGRMGLDEQYF

d_call: TRBD1
j_call: TRBJ2-2
v_call: TRBV7-8
clone_size: .
cdr3_nt: TGTGCCAGCAGCTTAGCGCGGGACAGGGGCACCGGGGAGCTGTTTTTT
cdr3_aa: CASSLARDRGTGELFF

d_call: .
j_call: TRBJ2-1
v_call: TRBV29-1
clone_size: .
cdr3_nt: TGCAGCGTTGTGTTTTCGACAGACGTATTTTTAAATGAGCAGTTCTTC
cdr3_aa: CSVVFSTDVFLNEQFF

d_call: .
j_call: TRBJ2-5
v_call: TRBV6-5
clone_size: .
cdr3_nt: TGTGCCAGCAGGGGGGGATACCAAGAGACCCAGTACTTC
cdr3_aa: CASRGGYQETQYF

d_call: TRBD2
j_call: TRBJ2-7
v_call: TRBV28
clone_size: .
cdr3_nt: TGTGCCAGCACTTTAGGTGGACTAGCGGGAGCGTATACCCCCTACGAGCAGTACTTC
cdr3_aa: CASTLGGLAGAYTPYEQYF

d_call: .
j_call: TRBJ1-2
v_call: TRBV7-9
clone_size: .
cdr3_nt: TGTGCCAGCAGCTTGGCCGACTATGGCTACACCTTC
cdr3_aa: CASSLADYGYTF

d_call: .
j_call: TRBJ2-1
v_call: TRBV29-1
clone_size: .
cdr3_nt: TGCAGCTGGGGGCTTGGGAATGAGCAGTTCTTC
cdr3_aa: CSWGLGNEQFF

d_call: .
j_call: TRBJ2-7
v_call: TRBV6-5
clone_size: .
cdr3_nt: TGTGCCAGCACCAAGTTAGGCACAGGGATCGACGAGCAGTACTTC
cdr3_aa: CASTKLGTGIDEQYF

d_call: .
j_call: TRBJ2-5
v_call: TRBV5-1
clone_size: .
cdr3_nt: TGCGCCAGCAGCTTTTATGGGGAGGAGACCCAGTACTTC
cdr3_aa: CASSFYGEETQYF

d_call: TRBD2
j_call: TRBJ2-7
v_call: TRBV7-8
clone_size: .
cdr3_nt: TGTGCCAGCAGCTTAGCGGCTAGCGGGAGGGCCCGATTCGACGAGCAGTACTTC
cdr3_aa: CASSLAASGRARFDEQYF

d_call: TRBD1
j_call: TRBJ2-2
v_call: TRBV5-1
clone_size: .
cdr3_nt: TGCGCCAGCAGCTTGTCCGGGACAGGGGGCACCGGGGAGCTGTTTTTT
cdr3_aa: CASSLSGTGGTGELFF

d_call: .
j_call: TRBJ2-7
v_call: TRBV29-1
clone_size: .
cdr3_nt: TGCAGCGTTGAAGATCGCGGACAGTCCTACGAGCAGTACTTC
cdr3_aa: CSVEDRGQSYEQYF

d_call: TRBD1
j_call: TRBJ2-7
v_call: TRBV5-1
clone_size: .
cdr3_nt: TGCGCCAGCAGCGGTTCCCGGCCTGGACAGGGCTATTCCTACGAGCAGTACTTC
cdr3_aa: CASSGSRPGQGYSYEQYF

d_call: .
j_call: TRBJ1-1
v_call: TRBV29-1
clone_size: .
cdr3_nt: TGCAGCGCCCGTGAGACTTTGATAGGCGCTGAAGCTTTCTTT
cdr3_aa: CSARETLIGAEAFF

d_call: .
j_call: TRBJ2-3
v_call: TRBV11-2
clone_size: .
cdr3_nt: TGTGCCAGCAGCTTAGGGGCAGCCACTTCAGATACGCAGTATTTT
cdr3_aa: CASSLGAATSDTQYF

d_call: TRBD2
j_call: TRBJ2-5
v_call: TRBV5-1
clone_size: .
cdr3_nt: TGCGCCAGCAGCTTGGCGACTAGCGGGGAGGAGACCCAGTACTTC
cdr3_aa: CASSLATSGEETQYF

d_call: TRBD1
j_call: TRBJ2-5
v_call: TRBV29-1
clone_size: .
cdr3_nt: TGCAGCGCAGGGGGCGCGGGAGAGACCCAGTACTTC
cdr3_aa: CSAGGAGETQYF

d_call: .
j_call: TRBJ2-5
v_call: TRBV14
clone_size: .
cdr3_nt: TGTGCCAGCAGCCCAGCCCTCCGACTCGGGGAGACCCAGTACTTC
cdr3_aa: CASSPALRLGETQYF

d_call: TRBD1
j_call: TRBJ2-1
v_call: TRBV5-1
clone_size: .
cdr3_nt: TGCGCCAGCAGCATGGGACAGGGGAGTGAGCAGTTCTTC
cdr3_aa: CASSMGQGSEQFF

d_call: .
j_call: TRBJ1-4
v_call: TRBV11-2
clone_size: .
cdr3_nt: TGTGCCAGCAGCTTGGGCCGCGAAAAACTGTTTTTT
cdr3_aa: CASSLGREKLFF

d_call: TRBD2
j_call: TRBJ2-7
v_call: TRBV9
clone_size: .
cdr3_nt: TGTGCCAGCAGCGCCCAGGGGAGCGGGGGATCCTACGAGCAGTACTTC
cdr3_aa: CASSAQGSGGSYEQYF

d_call: TRBD1
j_call: TRBJ2-5
v_call: TRBV10-3
clone_size: .
cdr3_nt: TGTGCCACCAAAAACTTCGACAGGGGCCACCAAGAGACCCAGTACTTC
cdr3_aa: CATKNFDRGHQETQYF

d_call: TRBD2
j_call: TRBJ2-7
v_call: TRBV11-2
clone_size: .
cdr3_nt: TGTGCCAGCAGCTTTACTAGCGGGGCCTCCTACGAGCAGTACTTC
cdr3_aa: CASSFTSGASYEQYF

d_call: .
j_call: TRBJ1-5
v_call: TRBV20-1
clone_size: once
cdr3_nt: TGCAGTGTCGGGATTCAGCCCCAGCATTTT
cdr3_aa: CSVGIQPQHF

d_call: TRBD2
j_call: TRBJ2-3
v_call: TRBV5-1
clone_size: .
cdr3_nt: TGCGCCAGCAGCCTGGGACTAGCGGGAACCACAGATACGCAGTATTTT
cdr3_aa: CASSLGLAGTTDTQYF

d_call: TRBD2
j_call: TRBJ2-5
v_call: TRBV11-2
clone_size: .
cdr3_nt: TGTGCCAGCAGCGCAATTACCGGGACTAGCGGGAGTAGAGAGACCCAGTACTTC
cdr3_aa: CASSAITGTSGSRETQYF